A single sample gave rise to the 28 T cell receptor beta chains below, sequenced in a study of T cells after yellow fever vaccination. TCRdb ran MiXCR on the 5' RACE reads and lists one entry per CDR3 protein. The sample includes some 290,000 distinct CDR3 sequences, approximately 11% of them seen just once. Sequencing used CD4+ T cells sorted from PBMCs, obtained 45 days after the yellow fever booster vaccination. The receptor source for this set is a man aged 18-30 years who received the YFV17D yellow fever vaccine.

Only a few counts were recorded for this clonotype. V gene TRBV7-9 combines with J gene TRBJ1-1; 12 bases match TRBD1. Germline V gives CDR1 SEHNR, CDR2 FQNEAQ (reference sequence). This CDR3 is 15 amino acids long. Trimming cost V 4 bases and J 6 bases; bases outside gene matches: 6. In DNA, the CDR3 is TGTGCCAGCAGCTGGGGACAGGGGGCAAGGCCTGAAGCTTTCTTT. Residues: CASSWGQGARPEAFF.

This clonotype was detected many times. The rearrangement joins TRBV7-9 to TRBJ2-7; D is unclear. Germline CDR1 SEHNR, CDR2 FQNEAQ (reference sequence). CDR3 size: 14 residues. V was shortened by 3 bases and J by 2 bases, with 11 bases between the two germline ends. Here the CDR3 reads CASSFGGQTYEQYV. Written as DNA, the CDR3 is TGTGCCAGCAGCTTCGGTGGGCAGACCTACGAGCAGTACGTC.

This clonotype was counted between two and nine times. The rearrangement joins TRBV4-3 to TRBJ1-2, with D perhaps matching TRBD1 (6 bases). Germline CDR1 LGHNA, CDR2 YSLEER. With 5 bases removed from V and 6 bases from J, the gap between germline ends came to 22 bases. The CDR3 has 16 residues. Here the CDR3 reads CASSGIGGLGGNGYTF. CDR3 bases: TGCGCCAGCAGCGGGATAGGAGGGCTCGGGGGCAATGGCTACACCTTC.

The table lists this clonotype with a few counts. The chain carries TRBV12-3 or TRBV12-4 and TRBJ1-1, with D tentatively TRBD1 (5 bases). Trimming stripped 2 bases from V and 1 base from J, with 8 bases between. This CDR3 region has 14 residues. In DNA, the CDR3 is TGTGCCAGCAGTTTAAACCAGGGGAACACTGAAGCTTTCTTT. Protein product: CASSLNQGNTEAFF.

This clonotype occurred a few times. The chain has TRBV28 and TRBJ2-2, with a possible D match to TRBD2 (7 bases). The CDR3 extends over 14 amino acids. Looked up from germline, CDR1 is MDHEN and CDR2 is SYDVKM. Between the trimmed V and J ends, which lost 10 bases and 3 bases, there was a span of 15 bases. For the CDR3, the DNA is TGTGCCACCCAGAGAGGGGGGGACACCGGGGAGCTGTTTTTT. It translates to CATQRGGDTGELFF.

V is TRBV6-5 and J is TRBJ2-2; D ambiguous. The germline V gene encodes CDR1 MNHEY and CDR2 SVGAGI. The CDR3 is 15 residues long. V was cut by 0 bases and J by 4 bases, with 9 bases left in between. This chain's CDR3 is CASSYSFMGTGELFF. CDR3 nucleotide sequence: TGTGCCAGCAGTTACTCGTTTATGGGCACCGGGGAGCTGTTTTTT.

V gene TRBV7-3 combines with J gene TRBJ2-3; the match to TRBD2 covers 10 bases. Germline V gives CDR1 SGHTA, CDR2 FQGTGA. With 4 bases clipped from V and 6 bases from J, the junction kept 16 bases outside the gene matches. This CDR3 region has 18 residues. The CDR3 region has the DNA TGTGCCAGCAGCTCCCTTGGGGCGTCTAGCGGGGGCAAGGATACGCAGTATTTT. As protein: CASSSLGASSGGKDTQYF. The entire variable domain, with the rest obtained from reference TRBV7-3 and TRBJ2-3, is as follows: GAGVSQTPSNKVTEKGKYVELRCDPISGHTALYWYRQSLGQGPEFLIYFQGTGAADDSGLPNDRFFAVRPEGSVSTLKIQRTERGDSAVYLCASSSLGASSGGKDTQYFGPGTRLTVL.

The table lists this clonotype with a few counts. The chain uses TRBV24-1 and TRBJ2-3, with D perhaps TRBD2 (6 bases). Germline assignment: CDR1 KGHDR and CDR2 SFDVKD. V was clipped by 7 bases and J by 0 bases, with 10 bases between them. The CDR3 is made up of 14 amino acids. The chain's CDR3 is CATSVRGSTDTQYF. In DNA, the CDR3 is TGTGCCACCAGCGTGCGGGGAAGCACAGATACGCAGTATTTT.

This clonotype occurred many times. J is TRBJ2-3 and V is TRBV2, with TRBD2 matching over 8 bases. With 6 bases clipped from V and 8 bases from J, the junction kept 13 bases outside the gene matches. This CDR3 has 15 residues. From germline, CDR1 is SNHLY and CDR2 FYNNEI. The CDR3 DNA reads TGTGCCAGCAGCCGGGAGGGACCGCGCGTCGGTACGCAGTATTTT. This translates into CASSREGPRVGTQYF.

V is TRBV7-2 and J is TRBJ2-2, with D unresolved. The CDR3 covers 13 residues. Looked up from germline, CDR1 is SGHTA and CDR2 is FQGNSA. V lost 4 bases and J 6 bases, leaving 9 bases between the germline ends. The CDR3 region is CASSSLGSGELFF. CDR3 nucleotide sequence: TGTGCCAGCAGCTCCCTTGGGTCCGGGGAGCTGTTTTTT.

The chain joins TRBV10-3 to TRBJ2-5; the match to TRBD2 covers 14 bases. This CDR3 contains 17 residues. Per the germline V gene, CDR1 is ENHRY and CDR2 is SYGVKD. V lost 6 bases, J lost 4 bases, and 10 bases stayed unmatched. The CDR3, as DNA: TGTGCCATCAGCCCGCCCCCCGGACTAGCGGGGGGAGAGACCCAGTACTTC. This translates into CAISPPPGLAGGETQYF.

This clonotype was picked up a small number of times. The chain combines TRBV11-3 with TRBJ2-7; 12 positions match TRBD1. The CDR3 extends over 15 amino acids. The ends lost 5 bases at V and 4 bases at J; junction bases unmatched: 6. Germline lookup yields CDR1 SGHNT and CDR2 YENEEA. The DNA for the CDR3 is TGTGCCAGCAGCCTAGGGACAGGGGGCGATTACGAGCAGTACTTC. Protein sequence: CASSLGTGGDYEQYF.

This clonotype was detected only a few times. The CDR3 DNA reads as TGTGCCAGCAAGGGGGGTTACTACTATGGCTACACCTTC. Encoded protein: CASKGGYYYGYTF. The chain has TRBV6-1 and TRBJ1-2; D might be TRBD1 (6 bases). Germline V CDR1 and CDR2: MNHNS, SASEGT. The CDR3 is 13 residues long. V gave up 7 bases and J gave up 3 bases, with 12 bases separating them.

This clonotype came up a few times. The rearrangement uses TRBV9 and TRBJ2-3, with TRBD2 identical over 8 bases. This CDR3 spans 16 amino acids. V shed 4 bases, J shed 6 bases, and the junction held 13 bases outside the gene matches. Per the germline V gene, CDR1 is SGDLS and CDR2 is YYNGEE. In DNA, the CDR3 is TGTGCCAGCAGCCCCGATCCCAGCGGGGGCTGGGATACGCAGTATTTT. This gives the protein CASSPDPSGGWDTQYF.

The chain couples TRBV7-9 to TRBJ1-3; possibly TRBD1 for D (5 bases). CDR3 size: 14 residues. Germline CDR1 is SEHNR and CDR2 is FQNEAQ (reference sequence). CDR3 DNA: TGTGCTTTTGGGGCCAGAAGCTCTGGAAACACCATATATTTT. It yields the protein CAFGARSSGNTIYF. Looking up the rest from reference TRBV7-9 and TRBJ1-3 gives the full variable domain: DTGVSQNPRHKITKRGQNVTFRCDPISEHNRLYWYRQTLGQGPEFLTYFQNEAQLEKSRLLSDRFSAERPKGSFSTLEIQRTEQGDSAMYLCAFGARSSGNTIYFGEGSWLTVV.

The table lists this clonotype with a few counts. The V and J genes are TRBV7-9 and TRBJ1-6, with 8 bases that match TRBD1. This CDR3 spans 16 amino acids. V lost 3 bases to trimming and J lost 10 bases; unmatched junction nucleotides: 11. Germline-derived CDR1 and CDR2 are SEHNR and FQNEAQ (reference sequence). CDR3 bases: TGTGCCAGCAGCTTCAGGACAGGGCCGGTTCAATCACCCCTCCACTTT. Its protein product is CASSFRTGPVQSPLHF.

This clonotype was observed a few times. The chain combines TRBV6-1 with TRBJ2-3; unclear D gene. Germline assignment: CDR1 MNHNS and CDR2 SASEGT. The V end lost 6 bases, the J end lost 3 bases, and 16 bases lay between the germline ends. This CDR3 has 15 residues. The CDR3 bases are TGTGCCAGCAGCACCAACCCCCTCGAGACAGATACGCAGTATTTT. Its translation is CASSTNPLETDTQYF.

The chain carries TRBV19 and TRBJ2-3; the match to TRBD2 covers 9 bases. The CDR3 consists of 16 residues. Germline V gives CDR1 LNHDA, CDR2 SQIVND (reference sequence). V shed 4 bases, J shed 4 bases, and the junction held 9 bases outside the gene matches. This CDR3 reads CASSNRLAGYPDTQYF. The CDR3 nucleotides are TGTGCCAGTAGTAATCGGCTAGCGGGGTACCCAGATACGCAGTATTTT.

This clonotype was counted between two and nine times. The genes are TRBV7-2 and TRBJ1-3; no clear D. There are 15 residues in the CDR3. Germline V gene sequence: CDR1 SGHTA, CDR2 FQGNSA. Trimming removed 2 bases at V and 0 bases at J, with 8 bases between. CDR3: CASSLYWGSGNTIYF. CDR3 DNA: TGTGCCAGCAGCTTATATTGGGGCTCTGGAAACACCATATATTTT.

The sample holds a few counts of this clonotype. The chain links TRBV7-9 to TRBJ1-1, with D perhaps matching TRBD1 (5 bases). The CDR3 runs to 13 residues. CDR1 is SEHNR and CDR2 is FQNEAQ in the germline V gene (reference sequence). Trimming shortened V by 7 bases and J by 1 base, and 10 bases separated the two germline ends. CDR3 coding DNA: TGTGCCAGCACCCTTAGGGGGAACACTGAAGCTTTCTTT. Translation: CASTLRGNTEAFF.

The chain carries TRBV6-6 and TRBJ2-1, with 7 bases aligning to TRBD2. The CDR3 has 18 amino acids. Per germline, CDR1 MNHNY and CDR2 SVGAGI (reference sequence). With 2 bases clipped from V and 0 bases from J, the junction kept 10 bases outside the gene matches. The CDR3 bases are TGTGCCAGCAGTTACCCGCGTGAAGCGGGGAGCTCCTACAATGAGCAGTTCTTC. Its translation is CASSYPREAGSSYNEQFF.

This clonotype showed up just a few times. The rearrangement uses TRBV5-5 and TRBJ2-7, with D perhaps TRBD2 (5 bases). Germline assignment: CDR1 SGHKS and CDR2 YYEKEE (reference sequence). The CDR3 is 13 residues long. The V gene lost 4 bases and the J gene lost 12 bases, with 20 bases spanning the gap. CDR3 in DNA: TGTGCCAGCAGCCGGGGTGGCAGTGGATCGGTGTACGTC. Translated: CASSRGGSGSVYV.

V and J are TRBV25-1 and TRBJ1-5, with D possibly being TRBD1 (5 bases). Germline V gene data show CDR1 as MGHDK and CDR2 as SYGVNS. The CDR3 contains 14 residues. V was pared by 2 bases and J by 8 bases, with 13 bases between. The CDR3 sequence: CASSEARGIKPQHF. Here the CDR3 DNA reads TGTGCCAGCAGTGAAGCGAGGGGTATCAAGCCCCAGCATTTT. Looking up the rest from reference TRBV25-1 and TRBJ1-5 gives the full variable domain: EADIYQTPRYLVIGTGKKITLECSQTMGHDKMYWYQQDPGMELHLIHYSYGVNSTEKGDLSSESTVSRIRTEHFPLTLESARPSHTSQYLCASSEARGIKPQHFGDGTRLSIL.

J is TRBJ2-3 and V is TRBV9; no definite D call. The CDR3 covers 15 residues. Trimming stripped 0 bases from V and 4 bases from J, with 12 bases between. Germline V gives CDR1 SGDLS, CDR2 YYNGEE. The CDR3 sequence: CASSVAPVISDTQYF. DNA of the CDR3: TGTGCCAGCAGCGTAGCCCCCGTAATTTCAGATACGCAGTATTTT.

This clonotype was seen a handful of times. The gene calls are TRBV3-1 and TRBJ1-2; a possible D gene is TRBD1 (5 bases). The CDR3 spans 14 residues. Germline CDR1 and CDR2: LGHDT and YNNKEL (reference sequence). With 2 bases removed from V and 10 bases from J, the gap between germline ends came to 17 bases. CDR3 amino acids: CASSQRTAGRVYTF. Written as DNA, the CDR3 is TGTGCCAGCAGCCAAAGAACGGCAGGGAGAGTCTACACCTTC.

This clonotype was picked up many times. The rearrangement links TRBV12-3 or TRBV12-4 to TRBJ1-3; tentatively, D is TRBD1 (6 bases). Between the trimmed V and J ends, which lost 6 bases and 4 bases, there was a span of 13 bases. The CDR3 loop spans 14 amino acids. The CDR3 region has the DNA TGTGCCAGCAGCCCCCAGGGGTCCGGAAACACCATATATTTT. Amino acids: CASSPQGSGNTIYF.

This clonotype has a handful of counts. V and J are TRBV24-1 and TRBJ2-1; D tentatively reads TRBD1 or TRBD2 (6 bases each). The V end was cut by 6 bases, the J end by 0 bases, with 23 bases between. The CDR3 has 19 residues. Germline V gene data show CDR1 as KGHDR and CDR2 as SFDVKD. The CDR3 spells CATSPTTGASESSYNEQFF. As DNA, the CDR3 is TGTGCCACCAGTCCTACAACGGGGGCTTCTGAGAGCTCCTACAATGAGCAGTTCTTC.

The chain employs TRBV5-1 and TRBJ2-5; 13 bases are a match to TRBD2. Trimming at V came to 2 bases and at J to 3 bases, leaving 4 bases not matched to a gene. The CDR3 contains 16 residues. Germline V lookup: CDR1 SGHRS, CDR2 YFSETQ. The chain's CDR3 is CASSLLAGGHEETQYF. The CDR3 DNA reads as TGCGCCAGCAGCTTACTAGCGGGGGGGCACGAAGAGACCCAGTACTTC.